This is a list of T cell receptor beta chains from one sample in a study of blood T cell repertoires in COVID-19. Sequencing was performed with immunoSEQ multiplex PCR; in TCRdb, only in-frame clones are kept and a portion is missing. The sample consists of around 170,000 clones, around 80% of them appearing once. Sample: peripheral blood. These receptors were collected from a man aged 25-45 years with active or convalescent COVID-19. CDR3s leave out the opening cysteine and the closing phenylalanine or tryptophan. Fields, in order: CDR3 protein, V gene, J gene, clone size. Size values are once, few and many counts, or a class for expanded clones, and some rows have none.

ASSFLGAHTGELF	TRBV5-1	TRBJ2-2	NA
ASSQDQRSGDTQY	TRBV4-1	TRBJ2-3	NA
ASSRNLQGNTGELF	TRBV5-5	TRBJ2-2	NA
ASNGGGDTQY	TRBV2	TRBJ2-3	few
ASSEDRGGGELF	TRBV6-4	TRBJ2-2	NA
ASSLSQNQPQH	TRBV27	TRBJ1-5	NA
ASSPLTGQGANYGYT	TRBV14	TRBJ1-2	few
ASSDSGGDNEQF	TRBV6-6	TRBJ2-1	NA
ASSSVTGITEAF	TRBV5-1	TRBJ1-1	NA
ASSLELGAQF	TRBV7-9	TRBJ2-1	NA
ASRHLTGGSNQPQH	TRBV19	TRBJ1-5	once
ASSRLGGPGTDTQY	TRBV18	TRBJ2-3	NA
ASSYPFRRVNTEAF	TRBV6-2/TRBV6-3	TRBJ1-1	few
AIGRRGGGYT	TRBV10-3	TRBJ1-2	NA
ASSSDRVTDTQY	TRBV7-3	TRBJ2-3	NA
ASGLVQGRTGELF	TRBV12-5	TRBJ2-2	NA
ASSLGERELTQETQY	TRBV7-2	TRBJ2-5	NA
ASSYSMAGGADTQY	TRBV6-5	TRBJ2-3	NA
ASSPQWPNSPLH	TRBV5-6	TRBJ1-6	NA
ATSDLTASLRNEQF	TRBV24-1	TRBJ2-1	NA
ASSPPLSRSTGNTIY	TRBV18	TRBJ1-3	NA
ASSLTASGNTIY	TRBV7-2	TRBJ1-3	few
ASSEDRGRNQPQH	TRBV2	TRBJ1-5	NA
ASSSRQGANEKLF	TRBV19	TRBJ1-4	NA
ASSLERRDGYT	TRBV5-4	TRBJ1-2	NA
ATSEQVPVNTGELF	TRBV24-1	TRBJ2-2	NA
ASRRSGLTDTQY	TRBV19	TRBJ2-3	once
ASTDAGTGVSQPQH	TRBV19	TRBJ1-5	once
ASSLGRTGKQETQY	TRBV5-5	TRBJ2-5	NA
ASSPNERVTYEQY	TRBV7-9	TRBJ2-7	NA
ASSLQQSGELF	TRBV28	TRBJ2-2	NA
ASSVGGQNTGELF	TRBV9	TRBJ2-2	once
ASSSLSGKLF	TRBV5-8	TRBJ1-4	NA
ASNLGQTGLF	TRBV6-5	TRBJ2-2	NA
ASSPRPRSETQY	TRBV11-2	TRBJ2-5	few
ASRLNRVTQY	TRBV25-1	TRBJ2-5	NA